This T cell receptor (beta chain) originates from a study of control samples from healthy donors and cancer patients. The CDR3 extends over 14 amino acids. The V gene's germline CDR1 is MNHEY and CDR2 SVGAGI. V dropped 6 bases and J dropped 5 bases, with 11 bases sitting between them. The assay was immunoSEQ multiplex PCR, and TCRdb's table has in-frame clones only and misses some. The sample gives roughly 130,000 clones, roughly 90% of which show up once; about 11% is in the top ten. Sequencing input: blood. The rearrangement joins TRBV6-5 to TRBJ1-6, with D unclear. This sequence was found in a man aged 25 to 40 in good health. CDR3 bases: TGTGCCAGCAGGCTGACAACGAATAATTCACCCCTCCACTTT. It yields the protein CASRLTTNNSPLHF.